These 25 T cell receptor beta chains were all obtained from the same sample, sequenced in a study of T-cell reconstitution after alpha-beta-depleted transplantation in children. Preparation of the TCRbeta library was carried out with unique molecular identifiers. MiXCR was run by TCRdb on the PCR reads, yielding one entry per CDR3 protein. The sample comprises 350,000 to 400,000 distinct CDR3 sequences, roughly 21% of which are singletons, and 3.5% to 4% rests with the top ten. The starting material was PBMCs from the stem cell graft donor, obtained from the stem cell graft. The receptors were sampled from a human donor who donated a stem cell graft to a child with acute myeloid leukemia.

This clonotype was counted at least ten times. This CDR3 reads CASSLRDSGNTIYF. The CDR3 coding sequence is TGTGCCAGCAGTCTGAGGGACTCTGGAAACACCATATATTTT. The chain couples TRBV12-3 or TRBV12-4 to TRBJ1-3, with D unclear. The ends were cut back, 5 bases at V and 0 bases at J, with 8 bases in the middle. This CDR3 contains 14 residues.

This clonotype has only a few counts. The J gene is TRBJ2-7, the V gene TRBV15, with TRBD1 as a possible D gene (6 bases). The length of the CDR3 is 13 residues. Trimming left V 11 bases short and J 4 bases short, with 18 bases between. Germline CDR1 and CDR2: LNHNV and YYDKDF (reference sequence). CDR3 nucleotides: TGTGCCTTCGCCCGGGACACTACTTACGAGCAGTACTTC. Residues: CAFARDTTYEQYF.

The gene calls are TRBV12-3 or TRBV12-4 and TRBJ2-2, with D possibly matching TRBD2 (6 bases). V lost 4 bases, J lost 5 bases, and 14 bases lay in between. This CDR3 has 15 residues. CDR3 region: CASSWGTLSTGELFF. CDR3 DNA sequence: TGTGCCAGCAGTTGGGGGACTCTGAGTACCGGGGAGCTGTTTTTT.

The rearrangement links TRBV20-1 to TRBJ2-1, with D possibly TRBD2 on 5 matching bases. Trimming took off 7 bases at V and 9 bases at J, with 19 bases between the two ends. Germline CDR1 DFQATT, CDR2 SNEGSKA (reference sequence). CDR3 length: 13 residues. This CDR3 reads CSVSDYRTVEQFF. CDR3 DNA sequence: TGCAGTGTCAGCGACTACCGAACGGTTGAGCAGTTCTTC.

Ten or more counts support this clonotype. This chain joins TRBV24-1 and TRBJ2-1; 9 bases match TRBD2. From germline, CDR1 is KGHDR and CDR2 SFDVKD. The CDR3 has 13 amino acids. V lost 8 bases to trimming and J lost 8 bases; unmatched junction nucleotides: 6. CDR3 sequence: CATKAIAGDEQFF. The CDR3 DNA sequence: TGTGCCACCAAGGCGATAGCGGGAGATGAGCAGTTCTTC.

This clonotype has a handful of counts. The chain joins TRBV11-1 to TRBJ2-1; D call uncertain. The CDR3 consists of 18 residues. V lost 3 bases and J 0 bases, leaving 18 bases between the germline ends. Per germline, CDR1 SGHAT and CDR2 FQDESV (reference sequence). The CDR3 sequence: CASSFRRGPVSSYNEQFF. Here the CDR3 DNA reads TGTGCCAGCAGCTTCCGGCGCGGACCGGTGAGCTCCTACAATGAGCAGTTCTTC.

This clonotype was found many times. This sequence joins TRBV6-5 and TRBJ1-2; possibly TRBD1 for D (5 bases). Germline CDR1 MNHEY, CDR2 SVGAGI. This CDR3 has 14 amino acids. Trimming shortened V by 2 bases and J by 4 bases, and 11 bases separated the two germline ends. CDR3 loop: CASSYGASSYGYTF. As DNA, the CDR3 is TGTGCCAGCAGTTACGGGGCGAGCAGCTATGGCTACACCTTC.

In this sample, this clonotype turned up once. The genes are TRBV12-3 or TRBV12-4 and TRBJ1-1, with D hard to call. CDR3 length: 14 amino acids. The V gene lost 0 bases and the J gene lost 3 bases, with 8 bases spanning the gap. As DNA, the CDR3 is TGTGCCAGCAGTTTAGCGGGAAGGGACACTGAAGCTTTCTTT. It encodes CASSLAGRDTEAFF.

This clonotype was detected a few times. This rearrangement joins TRBV5-1 to TRBJ1-1, with D maybe TRBD1 (5 bases). The CDR3 is made up of 12 amino acids. CDR1 and CDR2 (germline): SGHRS, YFSETQ. Trimming removed 4 bases at V and 3 bases at J, with 7 bases between. The DNA of the CDR3 is TGCGCCAGCAGCAAAGGGGACACTGAAGCTTTCTTT. It translates to CASSKGDTEAFF.

This clonotype has at least ten counts. The CDR3 DNA follows: TGCAGCGTGGCCCCGGGACAGGGTTACACCGGGGAGCTGTTTTTT. Translated: CSVAPGQGYTGELFF. The J gene is TRBJ2-2, the V gene TRBV29-1, with TRBD1 matching 9 bases. Germline V gene sequence: CDR1 SQVTM, CDR2 ANQGSEA. The junction had 8 bases not matched to a gene; V was cut back by 6 bases and J by 3 bases. The CDR3 sequence is 15 residues long.

The CDR3 here is CASSQTGTGEETQYF. The CDR3 nucleotides read TGTGCCAGCAGTCAGACCGGGACAGGGGAGGAGACCCAGTACTTC. J is TRBJ2-5 and V is TRBV28, with 10 bases that match TRBD1. From germline, CDR1 is MDHEN and CDR2 SYDVKM. V was pared by 5 bases and J by 5 bases, with 8 bases of the junction left unmatched. The length of the CDR3 is 15 residues.

Many counts were recorded for this clonotype. The chain employs TRBV20-1 and TRBJ2-5; 11 nucleotides agree with TRBD2. Germline trimming cut 4 bases from V and 3 bases from J; bases unmatched to any gene: 4. The germline gives CDR1 DFQATT, CDR2 SNEGSKA (reference sequence). The CDR3 sequence is 14 residues long. The CDR3 DNA is TGCAGTGCTACTCCGGGACTAGCGGAAGAGACCCAGTACTTC. Its translation is CSATPGLAEETQYF.

The sample holds a few counts of this clonotype. The CDR3 reads CASSLERAPYEQYF. The CDR3 region has the DNA TGTGCCAGCAGTCTAGAGCGGGCCCCCTACGAGCAGTACTTC. V is TRBV28 and J is TRBJ2-7, with D perhaps matching TRBD2 (6 bases). The CDR3 extends over 14 amino acids. Germline V CDR1 and CDR2: MDHEN, SYDVKM. Deletions cut 5 bases from V and 2 bases from J, with 13 bases between.

This rearrangement joins TRBV28 to TRBJ2-7; no definite D call. The ends were cut back, 2 bases at V and 4 bases at J, with 12 bases in the middle. Germline V gives CDR1 MDHEN, CDR2 SYDVKM. CDR3 length equals 14 residues. In nucleotides, the CDR3 is TGTGCCAGCAGTTTACAGGTTGGGGTTTACGAGCAGTACTTC. This translates into CASSLQVGVYEQYF.

V usage is TRBV7-3 and J usage is TRBJ2-3; a possible D gene is TRBD1 (6 bases). The V end was cut by 5 bases, the J end by 5 bases, with 14 bases between. Germline V lookup: CDR1 SGHTA, CDR2 FQGTGA. The CDR3 is 14 amino acids. The chain's CDR3 is CASSPPGQQDTQYF. The CDR3 DNA is TGTGCCAGCAGCCCCCCCGGACAGCAAGATACGCAGTATTTT.

This clonotype was counted only a few times. The chain is built from TRBV10-3 and TRBJ1-1; maybe TRBD1 (5 bases). The germline CDR1 and CDR2 sequences are ENHRY and SYGVKD. V was trimmed by 5 bases and J by 2 bases, leaving 12 bases between them. The CDR3 is made up of 14 amino acids. CDR3 amino acids: CAISQGADNTEAFF. The CDR3, as DNA: TGTGCCATCAGTCAGGGTGCGGATAACACTGAAGCTTTCTTT.

V and J are TRBV20-1 and TRBJ2-1; the match to TRBD2 covers 16 bases. The V and J ends lost 3 bases and 4 bases, in that order; junction bases with no gene match: 3. Germline lookup yields CDR1 DFQATT and CDR2 SNEGSKA (reference sequence). The CDR3 is 16 residues long. The CDR3 protein is CSARGTSGREYNEQFF. The DNA of the CDR3 is TGCAGTGCTAGGGGGACTAGCGGGAGGGAGTACAATGAGCAGTTCTTC.

This chain uses TRBV2 with TRBJ2-1; 8 bases fit TRBD2. CDR1 and CDR2 (germline): SNHLY, FYNNEI. The CDR3 sequence is 16 residues long. V trimming: 7 bases; J trimming: 2 bases; junction bases outside the gene matches: 10. DNA of the CDR3: TGTGCCAGCAACGGGAATAGCGGGACCCCCTACAATGAGCAGTTCTTC. Translated, it gives CASNGNSGTPYNEQFF.

The chain recombines TRBV7-6 with TRBJ2-3, with TRBD1 identical over 9 bases. This CDR3 comprises 15 residues. Trimming cost V 3 bases and J 6 bases; bases outside gene matches: 7. Germline V gene lookup returns CDR1 SGHVS and CDR2 FNYEAQ. The CDR3 DNA reads TGTGCCAGCAGCTTGTCCCGGGACAGGGTGGATACGCAGTATTTT. Protein product: CASSLSRDRVDTQYF. The full variable domain, its missing parts supplied by reference TRBV7-6 and TRBJ2-3, is GAGVSQSPRYKVTKRGQDVALRCDPISGHVSLYWYRQALGQGPEFLTYFNYEAQQDKSGLPNDRFSAERPEGSISTLTIQRTEQRDSAMYRCASSLSRDRVDTQYFGPGTRLTVL.

With respect to this clonotype: No conserved phenylalanine or tryptophan ends this CDR3, so it is likely a read error. The chain is built from TRBV4-3 and TRBJ2-2, with TRBD2 matching 14 bases. The V segment lost 2 bases and the J segment 7 bases; nucleotides outside the gene matches: 9. The CDR3 totals 18 residues. CDR1 is LGHNA, CDR2 YSLEER, per germline. The CDR3 DNA follows: TGCGCCAGCAGCCAACCGGGACTAGCGGGAGAGGTGTACGGGGAGCTGTTTTAT. The encoded protein is CASSQPGLAGEVYGELFY.

This clonotype was picked up many times. The rearrangement joins TRBV4-1 to TRBJ2-2; D is unclear. The CDR3 loop spans 14 amino acids. V was clipped by 3 bases and J by 4 bases, with 9 bases between them. The germline CDR1 and CDR2 sequences are MGHRA and YSYEKL. CDR3 protein: CASSQSDGTGELFF. The CDR3 region has the DNA TGCGCCAGCAGCCAGTCGGACGGCACCGGGGAGCTGTTTTTT.

This clonotype was seen many times. The chain carries TRBV10-2 and TRBJ2-7, with a weak D call TRBD2 (6 bases). V lost 8 bases and J 4 bases, leaving 21 bases between the germline ends. The germline V gene has CDR1 WSHSY and CDR2 SAAADI. There are 15 residues in the CDR3. CDR3 protein: CASFPDIGGAYEQYF. The CDR3 DNA is TGCGCCAGCTTCCCAGACATTGGCGGGGCGTACGAGCAGTACTTC.

The V gene is TRBV3-1, the J gene TRBJ1-1; D is possibly TRBD1 (5 bases). The CDR3 consists of 12 residues. V gave up 2 bases and J gave up 5 bases, with 6 bases separating them. The germline gives CDR1 LGHDT, CDR2 YNNKEL (reference sequence). The CDR3 reads CASSQWGTEAFF. CDR3 DNA: TGTGCCAGCAGCCAATGGGGGACTGAAGCTTTCTTT.

The chain employs TRBV7-8 and TRBJ2-1, with 7 nucleotides matching TRBD2. Per the germline V gene, CDR1 is SGHVS and CDR2 is FQNEAQ. CDR3 length equals 16 residues. Trimming removed 5 bases from V and 1 base from J; junction bases left unmatched: 8. The CDR3 reads CASSNSGRGSYNEQFF. CDR3 sequence (DNA): TGTGCCAGCAGCAATTCAGGGAGGGGTTCCTACAATGAGCAGTTCTTC.

This clonotype was seen ten or more times. This rearrangement joins TRBV7-9 to TRBJ2-1; 12 nucleotides agree with TRBD2. V was pared by 4 bases and J by 8 bases, with 9 bases of the junction left unmatched. This CDR3 region has 16 residues. The germline CDR1 and CDR2 sequences are SEHNR and FQNEAQ (reference sequence). Here the CDR3 reads CASSSETSGSFDEQFF. In DNA form, the CDR3 reads TGTGCCAGCAGCTCGGAGACTAGCGGGAGTTTCGATGAGCAGTTCTTC.